This TCR beta chain was captured by sequencing in a study of response to subunit inactivated influenza vaccine. There are a few counts of this clonotype. Its antigen is not known. TCRdb re-analysed the RT-PCR reads in MiXCR, keeping a single row per CDR3 protein. Seen here are roughly 700,000 distinct CDR3 sequences, around 16% observed once, and the top ten hold approximately 10%. Study observations and caveats: It was the authors' suggestion that each seasonal influenza vaccination recruits few new T cells.

Here the sequenced sample was PBMCs from blood, taken roughly 12 days after vaccination. The source of this sequence is a man aged 50-59 years who received an inactivated influenza vaccine.

CDR3 bases: TGCGCCAGCAGCGTCCAGGGGAATTCAGGCGAGCAGTACTTC. Translated, it gives CASSVQGNSGEQYF. The chain employs TRBV5-1 and TRBJ2-7; tentatively, D is TRBD1 (6 bases). Germline assignment: CDR1 SGHRS and CDR2 YFSETQ. Trimming removed 4 bases from V and 6 bases from J, with 17 bases in between. This CDR3 region has 14 residues.